The 22 T cell receptor beta chains reported below all come from one sample, sequenced in a study of T cell repertoires in cytomegalovirus infection (dated by TCRdb to between 2018 and 2021). TCRdb lists the instrument as Illumina HiSeq 1500. TCRdb's own reprocessing of the public reads used fastp at Q25 and MiXCR and kept productive beta chains. Under each unique CDR3 protein, matching rows form one entry showing the most common genes and DNA. This sample gives some 400,000 distinct CDR3 sequences in total; about a third of them show up just once. The top ten clones comprise about an eighth of the sample. Sequencing used PBMCs. Receptor source: a human donor in good health (CMV status not recorded). Some clones in this sample may be carry-over from other donors' samples.

This clonotype has a count of ten or more. At one end the junction does not follow the germline gene, possibly because of a read error. The chain joins TRBV28 to TRBJ2-2, with unresolved D. This CDR3 has 12 residues. Per germline, CDR1 MDHEN and CDR2 SYDVKM. The CDR3 reads CASSLWAGELFF. The CDR3 nucleotides read TGTGCCAGCAGCTTATGGGCCGGGGAGCTGTTTTTT. Full variable domain (remainder filled in from reference TRBV28 and TRBJ2-2): DVKVTQSSRYLVKRTGEKVFLECVQDMDHENMFWYRQDPGLGLRLIYFSYDVKMKEKGDIPEGYSVSREKKERFSLILESASTNQTSMYLCASSLWAGELFFGEGSRLTVL.

The chain carries TRBV29-1 and TRBJ2-1; unclear D gene. V lost 0 bases and J 4 bases, leaving 13 bases between the germline ends. The CDR3 totals 15 residues. Germline-derived CDR1 and CDR2 are SQVTM and ANQGSEA. CDR3 nucleotides: TGCAGCGTTGAAGAGGTAGAGACACCTTACAATGAGCAGTTCTTC. Translating it yields CSVEEVETPYNEQFF.

This clonotype was found a few times. The chain joins TRBV6-2 or TRBV6-3 to TRBJ2-1; TRBD1 aligns across 7 bases. CDR1 is MNHEY, CDR2 SVGEGT, per germline. CDR3 length equals 15 residues. With V trimmed by 1 base and J by 3 bases, 3 bases remained unmatched. This chain's CDR3 is CASSYWDSIYNEQFF. The CDR3 bases are TGTGCCAGCAGTTACTGGGACAGCATCTACAATGAGCAGTTCTTC.

This rearrangement joins TRBV20-1 to TRBJ2-7; TRBD1 matches at 9 bases. Germline loops: CDR1 DFQATT, CDR2 SNEGSKA (reference sequence). V shed 2 bases and J 4 bases; nucleotides not matched to a gene: 9. This CDR3 has 15 amino acids. The CDR3 coding sequence is TGCAGTGCTAGATGGCCCCGGACAGGGGCTTACGAGCAGTACTTC. Translated: CSARWPRTGAYEQYF.

This clonotype was seen a handful of times. V and J are TRBV5-1 and TRBJ2-5; D gene uncertain. Germline V CDR1 and CDR2: SGHRS, YFSETQ. The CDR3 contains 15 residues. V was cut by 0 bases and J by 5 bases, with 14 bases left in between. For the CDR3, the DNA is TGCGCCAGCAGCTTGGAGCCAGAGAAATGGGAGACCCAGTACTTC. It encodes CASSLEPEKWETQYF.

As to this clonotype: The CDR3 ends on some other residue instead of the conserved phenylalanine or tryptophan, so this is likely a read error. It is unclear where the CDR3 begins or ends on the DNA, so no DNA is shown, and the CDR3 is as TCRdb lists it. The chain combines TRBV7-8 with TRBJ2-7. Germline V gene data show CDR1 as SGHVS and CDR2 as FQNEAQ. The CDR3 totals 13 residues, both ends included. The CDR3 region is CASRRHREYEKYC.

This clonotype was counted a few times. This chain uses TRBV6-6 with TRBJ1-5; possible D gene TRBD1, 6 bases. V lost 6 bases to trimming and J lost 0 bases, with 15 bases between them. This CDR3 region has 16 residues. CDR1 is MNHNY and CDR2 is SVGAGI in the germline V gene (reference sequence). CDR3 loop: CASRGKGGTSNQPQHF. The CDR3 coding sequence is TGTGCCAGCAGGGGTAAGGGGGGCACTAGCAATCAGCCCCAGCATTTT.

This chain uses TRBV6-1 with TRBJ2-7; D is perhaps TRBD2 (6 bases). This CDR3 comprises 14 residues. V was shortened by 5 bases and J by 3 bases, with 14 bases between the two germline ends. CDR1 is MNHNS, CDR2 SASEGT, per germline. The CDR3 DNA follows: TGTGCCAGCAGTATGGGACTTCGGAACTACGAGCAGTACTTC. It encodes CASSMGLRNYEQYF.

The chain recombines TRBV14 with TRBJ2-3; the D gene is possibly TRBD1 (6 bases). The CDR3 length is 14 residues. The germline gives CDR1 SGHDN, CDR2 FVKESK. Deletions cut 3 bases from V and 0 bases from J, with 7 bases between. DNA of the CDR3: TGTGCCAGCAGCCATGGGACAAGCACAGATACGCAGTATTTT. Its protein is CASSHGTSTDTQYF.

The table lists this clonotype with many counts. The chain has TRBV28 and TRBJ1-4; D is uncertain. Germline V gene lookup returns CDR1 MDHEN and CDR2 SYDVKM. The CDR3 runs to 13 residues. The V and J ends lost 3 bases and 7 bases respectively, with 9 bases between them. The CDR3 bases are TGTGCCAGCAGTTTGAGTGGTCGTGAAAAACTGTTTTTT. Protein sequence: CASSLSGREKLFF.

This clonotype was counted once. V and J are TRBV3-1 and TRBJ1-2, with D perhaps TRBD1 (6 bases). CDR3 length: 14 amino acids. Trimming took 3 bases from V and 8 from J, leaving 16 bases between them. CDR1 and CDR2 (germline): LGHDT, YNNKEL (reference sequence). The CDR3 DNA follows: TGTGCCAGCAGCCAGGGGGGCAGGGACGGAGGCTACACCTTC. It yields the protein CASSQGGRDGGYTF.

The genes are TRBV6-6 and TRBJ1-2, with D perhaps TRBD1 (5 bases). With 6 bases removed from V and 1 base from J, the gap between germline ends came to 18 bases. The CDR3 has 16 residues. Germline values: CDR1 MNHNY, CDR2 SVGAGI (reference sequence). CDR3 sequence (DNA): TGTGCCAGCAGGCCTAAAGGGGACCTTTATAACTATGGCTACACCTTC. It codes for CASRPKGDLYNYGYTF.

This clonotype was counted between two and nine times. The rearrangement links TRBV11-2 to TRBJ2-1; D call uncertain. V dropped 5 bases and J dropped 10 bases, with 12 bases sitting between them. Per the germline V gene, CDR1 is SGHAT and CDR2 is FQNNGV. The CDR3 has 12 amino acids. CDR3 in amino acids: CASSIISDEQFF. The CDR3 nucleotides are TGTGCCAGCAGCATAATATCTGACGAGCAGTTCTTC.

J is TRBJ1-2 and V is TRBV5-4; 9 positions agree with TRBD1. V shed 3 bases, J shed 13 bases, and the junction held 10 bases outside the gene matches. CDR1 and CDR2 (germline): SGHNT, YYREEE (reference sequence). CDR3 length equals 13 residues. This CDR3 is CASSSAGTGNPTF. DNA of the CDR3: TGTGCCAGCAGCTCAGCCGGGACAGGGAATCCCACCTTC.

This clonotype has more than one count but fewer than ten. The chain recombines TRBV6-6 with TRBJ1-1; 9 positions match TRBD1. Germline trimming cut 8 bases from V and 1 base from J; bases unmatched to any gene: 11. This CDR3 comprises 16 residues. Germline CDR1 MNHNY, CDR2 SVGAGI (reference sequence). Here the CDR3 DNA reads TGTGCCAGCGGACCTACAGGGGGCTCGGGGAACACTGAAGCTTTCTTT. This codes for CASGPTGGSGNTEAFF.

In the case of this clonotype: This may arise from a read error, as a much more abundant clone is one base away. The chain is built from TRBV7-2 and TRBJ2-7; D gene unclear. The germline gives CDR1 SGHTA, CDR2 FQGNSA. The CDR3 covers 12 residues. The CDR3 region is CASSPLGLDQCF. The CDR3, as DNA: TGTGCCAGCAGCCCACTGGGTCTCGACCAGTGCTTC.

This sequence joins TRBV6-6 and TRBJ2-2; TRBD1 or TRBD2 may be the D gene (5 bases each). There are 16 residues in the CDR3. Trimming took off 8 bases at V and 7 bases at J, with 23 bases between the two ends. CDR1 MNHNY and CDR2 SVGAGI come from the germline V gene (reference sequence). This chain's CDR3 is CASSYTGALWFGELFF. In DNA form, the CDR3 reads TGTGCCAGCTCCTATACCGGGGCCCTGTGGTTCGGGGAGCTGTTTTTT.

The chain has TRBV2 and TRBJ2-5, with 14 bases lining up with TRBD2. Germline loops: CDR1 SNHLY, CDR2 FYNNEI. V lost 6 bases to trimming and J lost 1 base; unmatched junction nucleotides: 4. This CDR3 region has 16 residues. Here the CDR3 DNA reads TGTGCCAGCAGGCGGACTAGCGGGGGGCCCCAAGAGACCCAGTACTTC. It yields the protein CASRRTSGGPQETQYF.

This sequence joins TRBV2 and TRBJ2-2; TRBD2 matches at 9 bases. Germline loops: CDR1 SNHLY, CDR2 FYNNEI. The V segment lost 8 bases and the J segment 3 bases; nucleotides outside the gene matches: 16. This CDR3 has 18 amino acids. The CDR3 loop is CASRPGGGGVRYTGELFF. The CDR3 DNA follows: TGTGCCAGCCGCCCCGGAGGCGGGGGGGTGCGGTACACCGGGGAGCTGTTTTTT.

As concerns this clonotype: Being one base from a much bigger clone, this may be a read error. J is TRBJ2-5 and V is TRBV7-6; TRBD1 is a possible D gene (5 bases). The CDR3 is made up of 14 amino acids. Germline V gene sequence: CDR1 SGHVS, CDR2 FNYEAQ. The CDR3 region has the DNA TGTGCCACCAGCTCGACAGTAACCCAAGAGACCCAGTACTTC. Its protein product is CATSSTVTQETQYF.

Regarding this clonotype: This may be a read error: a much more frequent sequence differs by one nucleotide. The rearrangement uses TRBV7-2 and TRBJ2-3; no clear D gene. Germline values: CDR1 SGHTA, CDR2 FQGNSA. CDR3 length: 15 amino acids. The CDR3 coding sequence is TGTGCCAGCAGCTTCAGGCCTAGAGGCACAGATATGCAGTATTTT. Its translation is CASSFRPRGTDMQYF.

Details on this clonotype: Since no conserved phenylalanine or tryptophan closes the CDR3, a read error is the likely cause. The CDR3 sequence: CSAEAASSYNEQFC. CDR3 in DNA: TGCAGTGCTGAAGCTGCCAGCTCCTACAATGAGCAGTTCTGC. The genes are TRBV20-1 and TRBJ2-1; D is ambiguous. V was shortened by 5 bases and J by 0 bases, with 11 bases between the two germline ends. The CDR3 is made up of 14 amino acids. Germline V CDR1 and CDR2: DFQATT, SNEGSKA (reference sequence).